The clone carrying this TCR beta chain showed up just once. Its antigen is unidentified. The record originates from a study of a mutant IDH1 vaccine in newly diagnosed glioma. On the study more broadly: Patients were given eight vaccinations, scheduled in weeks 1, 3, 5, 7, 11, 15, 19 and 23. Vaccines began 4-6 weeks after radiotherapy alone, or with temozolomide cycles.

Time point specified: week 5, during vaccination. Each vaccine dose was 300 ug of mutant IDH1 20-mer peptide, with topical imiquimod. Only in-frame clones appear in the TCRdb table, and some are missing; sequencing was by immunoSEQ multiplex PCR. This sample has approximately 37,000 clones, with more than 55% found just once. The source is a woman aged 18 to 35 with glioma. Sequenced here: PBMCs, sampled from a glioma patient whose treatment included an IDH1 peptide vaccine.

CDR3 region: CASSSRETQYF. The CDR3 DNA is TGTGCCAGCAGTTCGAGGGAGACCCAGTACTTC. The chain links TRBV6-5 to TRBJ2-5; no definite D call. The CDR3 is 11 residues long. V lost 4 bases and J lost 5, with 5 bases in between. The germline gives CDR1 MNHEY, CDR2 SVGAGI.